The 24 T cell receptor beta chains below come from one sample, sequenced in a study of blood T cell repertoires in COVID-19 (dated by TCRdb to between 2020 and 2021). Library preparation employed the immunoSEQ multiplex PCR assay. In TCRdb, the immuneACCESS table is reduced to in-frame sequences with V and J assigned. These tables do not hold every clone; where another copy was compared, an unresolved V gene accounts for under half, and the others remain unexplained. The sample table holds tens of thousands of clones, of which approximately 91% were seen once. The biggest ten clones account for under 15% of the sample. The specimen sequenced was peripheral blood. These TCRs come from a human donor with active COVID-19. The donor label of this sample is uncertain.

J is TRBJ2-3 and V is TRBV5-1; tentative D call: TRBD1 (6 bases). Trimming left V 7 bases short and J 0 bases short, with 12 bases between. CDR3 length: 14 amino acids. Germline V gene sequence: CDR1 SGHRS, CDR2 YFSETQ. CDR3 residues: CASRDTASTDTQYF. CDR3 DNA sequence: TGCGCCAGCCGGGACACCGCTAGCACAGATACGCAGTATTTT. Full variable domain (outside the CDR3, taken from reference TRBV5-1 and TRBJ2-3): KAGVTQTPRYLIKTRGQQVTLSCSPISGHRSVSWYQQTPGQGLQFLFEYFSETQRNKGNFPGRFSGRQFSNSRSEMNVSTLELGDSALYLCASRDTASTDTQYFGPGTRLTVL.

The V gene is TRBV28, the J gene TRBJ1-2; tentatively, D is TRBD1 (6 bases). In germline, CDR1 is MDHEN, CDR2 SYDVKM. This CDR3 has 12 amino acids. Deletions cut 7 bases from V and 3 bases from J, with 9 bases between. The CDR3 reads CASTTGYYGYTF. The DNA for the CDR3 is TGTGCCAGCACCACAGGGTACTATGGCTACACCTTC.

This chain connects TRBV4-2 to TRBJ2-7; 13 bases align to TRBD2. The CDR3 has 16 residues. Germline trimming cut 1 base from V and 3 bases from J; bases unmatched to any gene: 3. In germline, CDR1 is LGHNA, CDR2 YNFKEQ. The CDR3 nucleotides are TGTGCCAGCAGCCAAGGCAGGACTAGCGGGAGCTACGAGCAGTACTTC. Its translation is CASSQGRTSGSYEQYF.

This sequence joins TRBV25-1 and TRBJ1-2; D ambiguous. Trimming took 6 bases from V and 4 from J, leaving 6 bases between them. Germline V CDR1 and CDR2: MGHDK, SYGVNS. This CDR3 comprises 11 residues. The CDR3 coding sequence is TGTGCCAGCAGCCTCTCCTATGGCTACACCTTC. Its protein product is CASSLSYGYTF.

V gene TRBV29-1 combines with J gene TRBJ2-1; D possibly corresponds to TRBD2 (5 bases). This CDR3 region has 13 residues. V shed 4 bases and J shed 4 bases, with 11 bases lying between them. Looked up from germline, CDR1 is SQVTM and CDR2 is ANQGSEA. The CDR3 sequence is CSVVRTLYNEQFF. CDR3 nucleotide sequence: TGCAGCGTTGTCCGGACTCTATACAATGAGCAGTTCTTC.

The J gene is TRBJ2-1, the V gene TRBV28, with TRBD2 matching 7 bases. Trimming cost V 2 bases and J 7 bases; bases outside gene matches: 11. Germline CDR1 and CDR2: MDHEN and SYDVKM. This CDR3 is built from 16 residues. DNA of the CDR3: TGTGCCAGCAGTTTAGCATACGGGAGGAGTTGGAATGAGCAGTTCTTC. It translates to CASSLAYGRSWNEQFF.

The chain employs TRBV3-1 (or the pseudogene TRBV3-2) and TRBJ1-1; weak D call: TRBD1 (6 bases). The CDR3 is made up of 12 amino acids. With 3 bases removed from V and 8 bases from J, the gap between germline ends came to 10 bases. The germline V gene has CDR1 LGHDT and CDR2 YNNKEL (reference sequence). The CDR3 protein is CASSHRGPEAFF. CDR3 bases: TGTGCCAGCAGCCACAGGGGCCCCGAAGCTTTCTTT.

The V call is TRBV15, the J call TRBJ2-3; the D gene is possibly TRBD2 (7 bases). V lost 7 bases and J lost 6, with 17 bases in between. From germline, CDR1 is LNHNV and CDR2 YYDKDF (reference sequence). This CDR3 is 14 amino acids long. The CDR3 nucleotides read TGTGCCACCATAAAGGGGGGAGCGGGGGATACGCAGTATTTT. It translates to CATIKGGAGDTQYF. Together with reference TRBV15 and TRBJ2-3, the CDR3 gives the full variable domain: DAMVIQNPRYQVTQFGKPVTLSCSQTLNHNVMYWYQQKSSQAPKLLFHYYDKDFNNEADTPDNFQSRRPNTSFCFLDIRSPGLGDTAMYLCATIKGGAGDTQYFGPGTRLTVL.

This chain links TRBV27 with TRBJ2-2, with a tentative D call TRBD1 (6 bases). This CDR3 has 14 amino acids. V lost 3 bases and J lost 4, with 9 bases in between. Germline CDR1 and CDR2: MNHEY and SMNVEV (reference sequence). The CDR3 nucleotides read TGTGCCAGCAGTTTCGGGACACTCACCGGGGAGCTGTTTTTT. Its protein product is CASSFGTLTGELFF.

V gene TRBV28 combines with J gene TRBJ1-5; TRBD1 matches 7 bases. From germline, CDR1 is MDHEN and CDR2 SYDVKM. Trimming cost V 4 bases and J 4 bases; bases outside gene matches: 7. The CDR3 contains 15 residues. The CDR3 region has the DNA TGTGCCAGCAGTTGGAGACAGGGTGGGAATCAGCCCCAGCATTTT. It translates to CASSWRQGGNQPQHF.

This clone was seen just once. The chain carries TRBV4-1 and TRBJ2-7; 11 bases agree with TRBD1. V shed 6 bases, J shed 5 bases, and the junction held 6 bases outside the gene matches. This CDR3 region has 14 residues. The germline V gene has CDR1 MGHRA and CDR2 YSYEKL. DNA for the CDR3: TGCGCCAGCAGAACGGGACAGGGGGTCGACGAGCAGTACTTC. Protein sequence: CASRTGQGVDEQYF.

The J gene is TRBJ1-1, the V gene TRBV10-3; perhaps TRBD1 as D (5 bases). The CDR3 spans 17 residues. The germline V gene encodes CDR1 ENHRY and CDR2 SYGVKD. With 0 bases removed from V and 1 base from J, the gap between germline ends came to 15 bases. The CDR3 DNA reads as TGTGCCATCAGTGAGTCTTACAGGCGCCTCCAGAACACTGAAGCTTTCTTT. Its translation is CAISESYRRLQNTEAFF.

V is TRBV10-3 and J is TRBJ2-1; 11 bases fit TRBD2. CDR3 length: 19 residues. V trimming: 10 bases; J trimming: 0 bases; junction bases outside the gene matches: 17. Germline V CDR1 and CDR2: ENHRY, SYGVKD. The CDR3: CATNPVSGRDRSSYNEQFF. DNA of the CDR3: TGTGCCACCAATCCGGTTAGCGGGAGGGATCGGAGCTCCTACAATGAGCAGTTCTTC.

This clone was observed a few times. The chain joins TRBV1 to TRBJ2-7; TRBD1 reflects the table's D call only, with no check against the DNA. TRBV1 is a documented pseudogene. The CDR3 extends over 13 amino acids. The CDR3 protein is CTSSQAGGYEQYF. The CDR3 nucleotides are TGCACCAGCAGCCAAGCAGGGGGCTACGAGCAGTACTTC.

The chain combines TRBV28 with TRBJ2-1, with TRBD2 matching 15 bases. The length of the CDR3 is 15 residues. Germline CDR1 reads MDHEN; CDR2 reads SYDVKM. V lost 7 bases, J lost 8 bases, and 6 bases stayed unmatched. CDR3 sequence: CASNPGTSGRYEQFF. The CDR3 bases are TGTGCCAGCAACCCTGGGACTAGCGGGAGGTATGAGCAGTTCTTC.

This chain connects TRBV19 to TRBJ1-5; D unresolved. V lost 8 bases to trimming and J lost 3 bases, with 8 bases between them. CDR1 is LNHDA and CDR2 is SQIVND in the germline V gene (reference sequence). This CDR3 is built from 12 residues. CDR3 residues: CASRGNNQPQHF. As DNA, the CDR3 is TGTGCCAGTCGGGGTAACAATCAGCCCCAGCATTTT.

V is TRBV6-2 or TRBV6-3 and J is TRBJ2-3, with 9 bases that match TRBD2. Germline values: CDR1 MNHEY, CDR2 SVGEGT. The ends lost 2 bases at V and 1 base at J; junction bases unmatched: 10. This CDR3 comprises 18 residues. The CDR3 loop reads CASSYAASGVLRTDTQYF. The CDR3 DNA reads as TGTGCCAGCAGTTACGCGGCTAGCGGGGTCCTTCGCACAGATACGCAGTATTTT.

The chain combines TRBV6-1 with TRBJ2-7; perhaps TRBD1 as D (5 bases). This CDR3 comprises 14 residues. V lost 1 base, J lost 2 bases, and 9 bases lay in between. Germline V lookup: CDR1 MNHNS, CDR2 SASEGT. CDR3 sequence: CASSEGGTAYEQYF. CDR3 sequence (DNA): TGTGCCAGCAGTGAAGGGGGCACCGCCTACGAGCAGTACTTC.

The chain couples TRBV29-1 to TRBJ2-7; D is perhaps TRBD2 (6 bases). The germline CDR1 and CDR2 sequences are SQVTM and ANQGSEA. V dropped 5 bases and J dropped 2 bases, with 13 bases sitting between them. This CDR3 has 13 residues. The CDR3, as DNA: TGCAGCGTTTGGTCTAGCGAGGCCTACGAGCAGTACTTC. Protein product: CSVWSSEAYEQYF.

The gene calls are TRBV19 and TRBJ1-1, with 9 nucleotides matching TRBD1. This CDR3 is built from 17 residues. The germline gives CDR1 LNHDA, CDR2 SQIVND (reference sequence). J lost 4 bases, V lost 5 bases, and 14 bases had no gene match. CDR3 DNA sequence: TGTGCCAGTAGTGCGAACAGGGGGCGGAGGGAAAGCACTGAAGCTTTCTTT. Its protein is CASSANRGRRESTEAFF.

V usage is TRBV9 and J usage is TRBJ1-3; maybe TRBD1 (5 bases). V shed 1 base and J shed 0 bases, with 11 bases lying between them. The CDR3 length is 16 residues. Germline V lookup: CDR1 SGDLS, CDR2 YYNGEE. The CDR3 sequence is CASSVNPTASGNTIYF. CDR3 bases: TGTGCCAGCAGCGTAAATCCGACAGCCTCTGGAAACACCATATATTTT. Supplemented by reference TRBV9 and TRBJ1-3, the full variable domain reads DSGVTQTPKHLITATGQRVTLRCSPRSGDLSVYWYQQSLDQGLQFLIQYYNGEERAKGNILERFSAQQFPDLHSELNLSSLELGDSALYFCASSVNPTASGNTIYFGEGSWLTVV.

The chain employs TRBV28 and TRBJ1-5; 9 bases are shared with TRBD1. The CDR3 is 14 residues long. CDR1 and CDR2 from the germline V gene are MDHEN and SYDVKM. V shed 5 bases, J shed 7 bases, and the junction held 6 bases outside the gene matches. CDR3: CASSLGQGPQPQHF. Written as DNA, the CDR3 is TGTGCCAGCAGTCTTGGACAGGGGCCCCAGCCCCAGCATTTT.

As for this clone: It may be a read error: a sequence one base away is much more abundant. This rearrangement joins TRBV7-8 to TRBJ2-3; 9 nucleotides align to TRBD2. Germline lookup yields CDR1 SGHVS and CDR2 FQNEAQ. V was clipped by 1 base and J by 0 bases; unmatched bases: 2. CDR3 size: 16 residues. The CDR3 sequence is CASSLGTSGSTDTQYF. In DNA form, the CDR3 reads TGTGCCAGCAGCTTAGGTACTAGCGGGAGCACAGATACGCAGTATTTT.

This chain links TRBV18 with TRBJ2-5; TRBD1 matches at 7 bases. With V trimmed by 4 bases and J by 1 base, 3 bases remained unmatched. The germline CDR1 and CDR2 sequences are KGHSH and LQKENI. The CDR3 covers 14 residues. Here the CDR3 reads CASSLRDSQETQYF. The CDR3 bases are TGTGCCAGCTCACTGAGGGACAGCCAAGAGACCCAGTACTTC.